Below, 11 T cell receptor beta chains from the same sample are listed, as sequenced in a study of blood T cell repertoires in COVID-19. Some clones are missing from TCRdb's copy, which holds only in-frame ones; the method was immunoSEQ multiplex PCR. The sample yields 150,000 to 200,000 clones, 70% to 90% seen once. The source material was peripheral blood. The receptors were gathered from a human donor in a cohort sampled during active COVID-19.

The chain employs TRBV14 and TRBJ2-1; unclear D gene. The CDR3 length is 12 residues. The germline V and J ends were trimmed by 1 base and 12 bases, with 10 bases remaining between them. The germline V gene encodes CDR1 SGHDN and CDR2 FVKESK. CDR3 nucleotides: TGTGCCAGCAGCCAAGGACTCTATTGGCAGTTCTTC. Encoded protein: CASSQGLYWQFF. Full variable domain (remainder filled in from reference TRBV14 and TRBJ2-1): EAGVTQFPSHSVIEKGQTVTLRCDPISGHDNLYWYRRVMGKEIKFLLHFVKESKQDESGMPNNRFLAERTGGTYSTLKVQPAELEDSGVYFCASSQGLYWQFFGPGTRLTVL.

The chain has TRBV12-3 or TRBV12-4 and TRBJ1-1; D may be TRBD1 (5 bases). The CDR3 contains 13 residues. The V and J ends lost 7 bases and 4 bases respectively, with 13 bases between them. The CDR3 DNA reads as TGTGCCAGCAACCCGGGGGTGGGCACTGAAGCTTTCTTT. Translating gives CASNPGVGTEAFF.

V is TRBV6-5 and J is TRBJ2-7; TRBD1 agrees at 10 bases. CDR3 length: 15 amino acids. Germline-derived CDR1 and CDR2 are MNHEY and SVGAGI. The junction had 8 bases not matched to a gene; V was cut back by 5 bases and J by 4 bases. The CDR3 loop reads CASSPAGTGDYEQYF. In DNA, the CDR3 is TGTGCCAGCAGTCCCGCCGGGACAGGGGATTACGAGCAGTACTTC.

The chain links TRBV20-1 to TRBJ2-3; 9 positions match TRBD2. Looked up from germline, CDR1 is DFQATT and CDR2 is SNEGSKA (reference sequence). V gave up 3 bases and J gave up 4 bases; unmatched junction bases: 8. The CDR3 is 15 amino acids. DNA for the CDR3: TGCAGTGCTAGTTTACGCGGGAGGGGGCCAGATACGCAGTATTTT. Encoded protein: CSASLRGRGPDTQYF.

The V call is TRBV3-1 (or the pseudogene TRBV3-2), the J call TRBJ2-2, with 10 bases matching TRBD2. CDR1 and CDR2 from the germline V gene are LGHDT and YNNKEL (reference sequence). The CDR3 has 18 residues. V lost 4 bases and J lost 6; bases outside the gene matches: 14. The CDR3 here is CASSPDSLAGVIAGELFF. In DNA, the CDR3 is TGTGCCAGCAGCCCAGACTCCCTAGCGGGGGTAATTGCCGGGGAGCTGTTTTTT.

CDR3 bases: TGTGCCAGCGGGGGACAGGAGCAGTTCTTC. Protein product: CASGGQEQFF. The J gene is TRBJ2-1, the V gene TRBV27; 7 nucleotides match TRBD1. The CDR3 spans 10 residues. The junction had 2 bases not matched to a gene; V was cut back by 8 bases and J by 10 bases. Germline CDR1 and CDR2: MNHEY and SMNVEV (reference sequence).

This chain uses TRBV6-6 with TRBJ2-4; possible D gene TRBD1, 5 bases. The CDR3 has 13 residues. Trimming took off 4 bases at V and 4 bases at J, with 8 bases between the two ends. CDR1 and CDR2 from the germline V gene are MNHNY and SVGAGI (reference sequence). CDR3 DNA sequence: TGTGCCAGCAGTTGGGGCGGAAAAAACATTCAGTACTTC. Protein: CASSWGGKNIQYF.

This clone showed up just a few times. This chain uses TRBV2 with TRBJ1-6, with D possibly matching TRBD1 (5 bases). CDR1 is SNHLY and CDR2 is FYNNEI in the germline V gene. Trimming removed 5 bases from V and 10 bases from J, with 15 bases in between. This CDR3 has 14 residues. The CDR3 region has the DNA TGTGCCAGCAGTCCTTGGGGGGTAGGATCACCCCTCCACTTT. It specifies CASSPWGVGSPLHF.

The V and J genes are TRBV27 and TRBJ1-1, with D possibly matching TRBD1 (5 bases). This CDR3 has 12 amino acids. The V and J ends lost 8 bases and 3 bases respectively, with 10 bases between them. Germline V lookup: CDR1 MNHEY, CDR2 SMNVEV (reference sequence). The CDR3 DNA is TGTGCCAGCGGCAGGGCGGACACTGAAGCTTTCTTT. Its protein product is CASGRADTEAFF.

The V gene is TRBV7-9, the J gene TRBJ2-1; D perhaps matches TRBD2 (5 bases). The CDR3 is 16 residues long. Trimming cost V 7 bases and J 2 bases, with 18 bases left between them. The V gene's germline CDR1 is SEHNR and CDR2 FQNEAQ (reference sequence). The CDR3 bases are TGTGCCAGCATCCAAGAACTAGGATTAACCTACAATGAGCAGTTCTTC. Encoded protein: CASIQELGLTYNEQFF. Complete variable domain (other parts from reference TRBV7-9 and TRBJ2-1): DTGVSQNPRHKITKRGQNVTFRCDPISEHNRLYWYRQTLGQGPEFLTYFQNEAQLEKSRLLSDRFSAERPKGSFSTLEIQRTEQGDSAMYLCASIQELGLTYNEQFFGPGTRLTVL.

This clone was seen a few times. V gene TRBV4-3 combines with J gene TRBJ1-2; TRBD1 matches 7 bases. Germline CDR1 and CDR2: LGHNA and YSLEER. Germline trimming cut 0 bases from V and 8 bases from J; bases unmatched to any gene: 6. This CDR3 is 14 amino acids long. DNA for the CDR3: TGCGCCAGCAGCCAAGATAAACAGGGGTTGGGCTACACCTTC. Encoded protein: CASSQDKQGLGYTF.